This T cell receptor beta chain was retrieved from a study of blood T cell repertoires in COVID-19. Looking at the study overall: Both acute and convalescent COVID-19 samples were obtained from the United States, Italy and Spain.

This CDR3 has 15 residues. Measured with immunoSEQ multiplex PCR; TCRdb has only the in-frame clones, and not every one. The data show about 320,000 clones, with approximately 81% seen just once and approximately 1.9% held by the top ten. The chain employs TRBV21-1 and TRBJ2-4; TRBD2 is the table's D call, not checked against the DNA. TRBV21-1 is a pseudogene segment. The origin of this receptor is a woman aged 25 to 39 who had been exposed to COVID-19. The material sequenced was PBMCs or T cells enriched from blood (not recorded which). The CDR3 loop reads CASSKEWTNKNIQYF. CDR3 DNA sequence: TGTGCCAGCAGCAAAGAGTGGACTAACAAAAACATTCAGTACTTC.